These T cell receptor beta chains were read from a single sample in a study of T cells in Graves' hyperthyroidism and ophthalmopathy. TCRdb recomputed calls from the multiplex PCR reads with MiXCR, one row per CDR3 protein. The data show 600,000 or so distinct CDR3 sequences, 16% seen once. The sample comprised blood. The source of these receptors is a woman aged 25 to 39 with Graves' hyperthyroidism. The CDR3 runs from the conserved cysteine through the conserved F or W. Each record gives: clone size, D gene, J gene, V gene, CDR3 DNA, CDR3 protein. A D gene is named only where the DNA matches it firmly. The listing skips clone size in some rows; elsewhere it reads once, few, many or a size class.

many	-	TRBJ2-3	TRBV7-9	TGTGCCAGCAGCTCGGACAGATCCGGAGATACGCAGTATTTT	CASSSDRSGDTQYF
many	-	TRBJ1-2	TRBV2	TGTGCCAGCAGTGAGGGTATGGGGGCTACATATGGCTACACCTTC	CASSEGMGATYGYTF
few	-	TRBJ2-7	TRBV4-2	TGTGCCAGCAGCCAGGTACTAGAGACCTACGAGCAGTACTTC	CASSQVLETYEQYF
-	TRBD2	TRBJ2-4	TRBV5-5	TGTGCCAGCAGCCCTACGGGGGGGAACATTCAGTACTTC	CASSPTGGNIQYF
many	-	TRBJ2-7	TRBV12-3/TRBV12-4	TGTGCCAGCAGTTTAGCTTATCCCTACGAGCAGTACTTC	CASSLAYPYEQYF
few	TRBD1	TRBJ2-1	TRBV14	TGTGCCAGCAGCCAAGCGCTGATAGGGACAGGGGTCTACAATGAGCAGTTCTTC	CASSQALIGTGVYNEQFF
many	-	TRBJ2-2	TRBV19	TGTGCCAGCGAGTATGGGGGGCAGGGCGGGGAGCTGTTTTTT	CASEYGGQGGELFF
-	TRBD1	TRBJ2-7	TRBV15	TGTGCCACCAGCAGAACAACAGGGGATCCACCCTACGAGCAGTACTTC	CATSRTTGDPPYEQYF
many	-	TRBJ1-5	TRBV28	TGTGCCAGCAGTCAGCAGGGTTTTTATCAGCCCCAGCATTTT	CASSQQGFYQPQHF
few	-	TRBJ2-2	TRBV19	TGTGCCAGTAGTGACCGAAACGCGAACACCGGGGAGCTGTTTTTT	CASSDRNANTGELFF
many	-	TRBJ2-6	TRBV2	TGTGCCAGCAGTGAACTACAGGTCTCTGGGGCCAACGTCCTGACTTTC	CASSELQVSGANVLTF
-	-	TRBJ2-5	TRBV6-1	TGTGCCAGCAGTGAAAGGAGGGGGCGTGAGACCCAGTACTTC	CASSERRGRETQYF
many	TRBD1	TRBJ1-1	TRBV5-6	TGTGCCAGCAGCTTCGTTGGGACAGCTGATAGAGAAGCTTTCTTT	CASSFVGTADREAFF
-	TRBD2	TRBJ2-7	TRBV5-1	TGCGCCAGCAGCTTACTCGGACTAGCTTACGAGCAGTACTTC	CASSLLGLAYEQYF
many	-	TRBJ2-5	TRBV27	TGTGCCAGCAGGACAAGGAGAGAGACCCAGTACTTC	CASRTRRETQYF
few	TRBD2	TRBJ2-3	TRBV15	TGTGCCACCAGCAGGGGACTAGCGGGAGTAGGAGATACGCAGTATTTT	CATSRGLAGVGDTQYF
many	-	TRBJ2-7	TRBV11-2	TGTGCCAGCAGCTTTTCAGCGGGTAGCTCCTACGAGCAGTACTTC	CASSFSAGSSYEQYF
many	TRBD2	TRBJ2-3	TRBV3-1	TGTGCCAGCAGCCAAGACCCAGGGACTAGCGGGTCTAATACGCAGTATTTT	CASSQDPGTSGSNTQYF
many	-	TRBJ2-3	TRBV20-1	TGCAGTGCTAGAGCGTCTCAGTACACAGATACGCAGTATTTT	CSARASQYTDTQYF
-	TRBD2	TRBJ2-1	TRBV5-5	TGTGCCAGCAGCTTCGGGGCACTAGCGGCGTCCTACAATGAGCAGTTCTTC	CASSFGALAASYNEQFF
-	-	TRBJ1-3	TRBV30	TGTGCCTGGAGTATAAAGGGAGGCTCTGGAAACACCATATATTTT	CAWSIKGGSGNTIYF
-	TRBD2	TRBJ2-1	TRBV12-3/TRBV12-4	TGTGCCAGCAGTTCGGGACTAGCTCTTGAGCAGTTCTTC	CASSSGLALEQFF
many	-	TRBJ1-3	TRBV2	TGTGCCAGCAGTACCAGCTCTGGAAACACCATATATTTT	CASSTSSGNTIYF
-	TRBD1	TRBJ1-2	TRBV3-1	TGTGCCAGCCGTTACCCCGGGACAGGAGACTACACCTTC	CASRYPGTGDYTF
few	TRBD1	TRBJ1-2	TRBV20-1	TGCAGTGCTAGTCCGGACAGGGACGGCTACACCTTC	CSASPDRDGYTF
-	TRBD1	TRBJ1-4	TRBV20-1	TGCAGTGCTAGAGTGCAGACAGGGGCTAATGAAAAACTGTTTTTT	CSARVQTGANEKLFF
many	-	TRBJ2-3	TRBV11-3	TGTGCCAGCAGCCCCCGATCCCTCGAAGATACGCAGTATTTT	CASSPRSLEDTQYF
many	TRBD2	TRBJ2-1	TRBV2	TGTGCCAGCAGTGATGGTTTAGCGGGAGGGACCTATGAGCAGTTCTTC	CASSDGLAGGTYEQFF
many	-	TRBJ2-7	TRBV7-2	TGTGCCAGCAGTTTGGGACCCTCCTACGAGCAGTACTTC	CASSLGPSYEQYF
-	-	TRBJ2-7	TRBV4-2	TGTGCCAGCAGCCAAGATGAGAACGGAGACCCCTACGAGCAGTACTTC	CASSQDENGDPYEQYF
many	-	TRBJ1-2	TRBV3-1	TGTGCCAGCAGCCAACCGACACTCCCTGGTGGCTATGGCTACACCTTC	CASSQPTLPGGYGYTF
few	-	TRBJ1-2	TRBV10-3	TGTGCCATCAGTGTTGGCGGGTCTAGCTATGGCTACACCTTC	CAISVGGSSYGYTF
many	-	TRBJ1-5	TRBV28	TGTGCCAGCAGTTTCCAGCCCCGGGACCAGCATTTT	CASSFQPRDQHF
few	TRBD2	TRBJ2-1	TRBV7-9	TGTGCCAGCAGCCTTCCCCAACTAGCGGGAGTGAATGAGCAGTTCTTC	CASSLPQLAGVNEQFF
-	TRBD1	TRBJ2-6	TRBV11-3	TGTGCCAGCAGCGGGCCGGGACAGATCCCTCCGCCTTCCACAGGGGCCAACGTCCTGACTTTC	CASSGPGQIPPPSTGANVLTF
-	-	TRBJ2-1	TRBV6-9	TGTGCCAGCAGTTTCGGTGGGGGGGCGGATCAGTTCTTC	CASSFGGGADQFF
-	-	TRBJ2-7	TRBV6-6	TGTGCCAGCAGTTACTCGGCAGGGAGGTTGACAACCTACGAGCAGTACTTC	CASSYSAGRLTTYEQYF
many	-	TRBJ2-5	TRBV28	TGTGCCAGCAGTTTGCGCTCCCCGGAGACCCAGTACTTC	CASSLRSPETQYF
-	-	TRBJ1-2	TRBV27	TGTGCCAGCAGTCCCATCCGGGGGGCTGGCTACACCTTC	CASSPIRGAGYTF
many	-	TRBJ2-6	TRBV12-5	TGTGCTAGTGGTCCAGGGGGGGCCAACGTCCTGACTTTC	CASGPGGANVLTF
-	-	TRBJ1-4	TRBV6-2/TRBV6-3	TGTGCCAGCAGGAATGGACGGCGCAAACTGTTTTTT	CASRNGRRKLFF
few	TRBD2	TRBJ2-1	TRBV13	TGTGCCAGCAGCCCGAGACTTCTAGCGGGAGTCCGCAATGAGCAGTTCTTC	CASSPRLLAGVRNEQFF
few	-	TRBJ2-1	TRBV19	TGTGCCAGTAGTATCAAGACCGGGACTGGTTACAATGAGCAGTTCTTC	CASSIKTGTGYNEQFF
many	TRBD2	TRBJ2-7	TRBV7-9	TGTGCCAGCAGCACACTGACTAGCGGGGGAGGCTACGAGCAGTACTTC	CASSTLTSGGGYEQYF
-	-	TRBJ2-1	TRBV6-4	TGTGCCAGCAGTGACGGGGGCCGGGGGCAGTTCTTC	CASSDGGRGQFF
many	-	TRBJ1-5	TRBV12-3/TRBV12-4	TGTGCCAGCAGTTTAGCGGGCGGTAGCAATCAGCCCCAGCATTTT	CASSLAGGSNQPQHF
-	-	TRBJ2-1	TRBV29-1	TGCAGCGTTGACTCCAGGGGAGCGAGGAATGAGCAGTTCTTC	CSVDSRGARNEQFF
many	-	TRBJ2-2	TRBV28	TGTGCCAGCAGTTTATTCAACACCGGGGAGCTGTTTTTT	CASSLFNTGELFF
many	TRBD1	TRBJ1-2	TRBV12-3/TRBV12-4	TGTGCCAGCAGTCGGGACAGGGGGTTTGGCTACACCTTC	CASSRDRGFGYTF
many	TRBD2	TRBJ2-2	TRBV27	TGTGCCAGCAGCCCGAGGACTAGCGGATTCACCGGGGAGCTGTTTTTT	CASSPRTSGFTGELFF
-	TRBD2	TRBJ2-1	TRBV19	TGTGCCAGTAGTAGATCCGCGGCACTAGCGGGGAATCACAATGAGCAGTTCTTC	CASSRSAALAGNHNEQFF
many	-	TRBJ2-5	TRBV3-1	TGTGCCAGCAGCCAAAGGGAGCTGGAGACCCAGTACTTC	CASSQRELETQYF
many	-	TRBJ2-3	TRBV7-6	TGTGCCAGCAGCCACGCGGGCCGCGCAGATACGCAGTATTTT	CASSHAGRADTQYF
few	TRBD1	TRBJ2-4	TRBV5-6	TGTGCCAGCAGCTTCCCGGGACAGGGTATGGACATTCAGTACTTC	CASSFPGQGMDIQYF